This T cell receptor (beta chain) was sequenced during a study of regulatory T cells in long-lasting Graves disease (dated by TCRdb to about 2021). Some background on the complete study: Patients with newly diagnosed Graves' disease had been on antithyroid drugs for under 3 months. This study used TCR sequencing and RNA sequencing of peripheral blood to compare persistent Graves' disease patients against newly diagnosed Graves' disease patients. The study took place in China and was registered as a clinical trial. A total of about 33 samples underwent TCR sequencing, from some 13 patients with persistent Graves' disease and 20 patients with newly diagnosed Graves' disease.

The time point label here, explained by the study, means: newly diagnosed GD, antithyroid drugs for less than 3 months. RNA was extracted from PBMCs in TRIzol for both TCR sequencing and RNA sequencing. Graves' disease was diagnosed according to American Thyroid Association guidelines. Patients for the study were recruited at an endocrinology department in Xi'an, China. Each patient gave 9 to 10 milliliters of peripheral blood, collected in an EDTA anticoagulant tube. Ficoll Paque Plus density gradient separation was used to isolate PBMCs, and no additional T cell sorting was done. An Agilent 2100 Bioanalyzer and agarose gel were used to assess RNA quality, and a NanoDrop 2000 was used to measure RNA concentration. The CDR3 spans 12 residues, from the cysteine through the phenylalanine. Left in the record is the CDR3 DNA by itself, 36 bases read in frame from the first base. CDR1 and CDR2, looked up from the germline V gene, are SNHLY and FYNNEI. V and J are truncated by 5 bases and 6 bases respectively, leaving an intervening sequence of 10 bases.

This clonotype appeared many times. Its recognized antigen is unknown. No base-level quality is on record; no much larger clone is a single base apart. What the study reported, not specific to this receptor: The authors acknowledged the small sample size as a limitation that may reduce accuracy. Compared with newly diagnosed patients, patients with persistent Graves' disease had lower TCR Shannon entropy and fewer highly expanded clones, which suggests clonal expansion. Because the primary lesion, thyroid tissue, could not be accessed, the study looked at peripheral blood alone. A larger number of public clonotypes was shared among persistent patients (fewer than 3,000) than among newly diagnosed patients (roughly 980). Persistent disease showed preferential use of TRBV28, TRBJ1-2 and TRBJ2-5, whereas newly diagnosed disease favored TRBV20-1 and TRBJ2-1. Sequencing and analysis were limited to the TCR beta chain.

The library was generated by multiplex PCR. TCRdb records Illumina HiSeq 4000 as the sequencer. TCR beta libraries were built with iRepertoire HTBI primers and Arm-PCR amplification of CDR3 regions. Before sequencing, the PCR products went through gel purification. The authors' analysis ran thus. A total of 62 TRBV and some 15 TRBJ segments were identified across samples and were used for gene usage analysis of CDR3 amino acid clonotypes. Filtered high-quality paired reads were merged into contigs using COPE and FqMerger. BLAST was used to align contigs to IMGT TRBV, TRBD and TRBJ reference genes, and CDR3 was defined according to IMGT. Any clonotype with a frequency above 0.1% was classified as a highly expanded clone. Shannon entropy served as the measure of repertoire diversity, while the Gini coefficient captured V-J evenness. Clonotypes shared by more than one individual were considered public. In TCRdb, the public reads were trimmed at Q25 with fastp and aligned with MiXCR, with productive beta chains retained. Every distinct CDR3 protein forms one entry, paired with its most common genes and DNA. The V and J calls here are based on TCRdb, not the publication. The sample has around 250,000 distinct CDR3 sequences on record, roughly 18% of them singletons. Clones ranked in the top ten supply about 14% of the sample.

The same specimen was also included in a second study, on T cells in Graves' hyperthyroidism and ophthalmopathy. Per that second paper: A patient counted as having stable Graves' hyperthyroidism if no progression to ophthalmopathy occurred over 18 months of follow-up. The hyperthyroidism patients were between 18 and 65 years old and newly diagnosed, with a disease duration of less than 2 months. Patients with uncontrolled infections, other autoimmune diseases, pregnancy or lactation were excluded. Diagnoses were based on clinical symptoms, serum thyroxine and TRAb, thyroid ultrasound and orbital computed tomography. The first round of RT-PCR for the TCR CDR3 was performed with the HTBI primer set and the Qiagen OneStep RT-PCR kit. Most expanded thyroid clonotypes (frequency above 0.001) were also found in blood, which suggests that blood repertoires may mirror thyroid immune responses. A model built on a 13 V-J signature distinguished ophthalmopathy from stable hyperthyroidism, reaching about 89% sensitivity and under 84% specificity in cross-validation and 80%/75% in testing. In validation, progression to ophthalmopathy was predicted by the model with about 70% sensitivity and 72.22% specificity, a median of 6.5 months before onset. To identify TCR V-J signatures that set the groups apart, the researchers used a discovery cohort of 100 patients, made up of about 44 with Graves' ophthalmopathy and about 60 with stable Graves' hyperthyroidism. An independent validation cohort of around 19 hyperthyroidism patients and approximately 17 patients who later progressed to ophthalmopathy tested prospective prediction of ophthalmopathy. The 75 to 100 discovery patients were randomly split 7:3 into training and test sets. Thyroid tissue and blood T-cell repertoires from about six Graves' hyperthyroidism patients were also compared in the study. Once sampling was done, hyperthyroidism patients were given methimazole at a starting dose of 30 mg daily, whereas ophthalmopathy patients were given high-dose intravenous methylprednisolone. A second multiplex PCR round built the libraries, followed by size selection and purification. Paired-end sequencing of the libraries was performed with 100 bp reads on an Illumina HiSeq2000. SOAPnuke was used to process the raw data, removing reads that contained adapters or uncalled bases, had a mean Phred below 15, or lacked an exact match to the constant primer or identifier. High-quality paired reads were merged with COPE v1.2.5, and unique nucleotide sequences were defined as clonotypes. MiTCR v1.1 was used to align clonotypes to the IMGT TRBV, TRBD and TRBJ reference segments. Only V-J combinations with frequency above 0.0001, covering 99.2% of repertoires, were analysed. The TCS score was defined as F50 (clonal expansion) divided by E x V (chaos), with BLOSUM62-based TCRdist calculated between CDR3 peptides within each V-J. Welch's t-statistics and random forest reduced some 510 V-J features to under 15, which were used in a naive Bayes classifier (R e1071). No statistical method was used to set the sample size in advance, and investigators knew the group allocation. The paper reports TCR Vbeta CDR3 sequencing of approximately 140 peripheral blood samples: 43 ophthalmopathy, roughly 80 hyperthyroidism and some 17 progressor patients.

Sequenced here: peripheral blood mononuclear cells (PBMCs), sampled at new diagnosis, from a patient treated with antithyroid drugs. The rearranged chain carries TRBV2 and TRBJ1-2; a tentative D match to TRBD1 spans 6 bases. The clonotype originates from a woman in her twenties or thirties with Graves disease. Donor details come from another sample of the same person, matched by shared clones. The CDR3 protein: CASSRQEDGYTF. In nucleotides, the sequence is TGTGCCAGCAGTCGACAGGAGGATGGCTACACCTTC.